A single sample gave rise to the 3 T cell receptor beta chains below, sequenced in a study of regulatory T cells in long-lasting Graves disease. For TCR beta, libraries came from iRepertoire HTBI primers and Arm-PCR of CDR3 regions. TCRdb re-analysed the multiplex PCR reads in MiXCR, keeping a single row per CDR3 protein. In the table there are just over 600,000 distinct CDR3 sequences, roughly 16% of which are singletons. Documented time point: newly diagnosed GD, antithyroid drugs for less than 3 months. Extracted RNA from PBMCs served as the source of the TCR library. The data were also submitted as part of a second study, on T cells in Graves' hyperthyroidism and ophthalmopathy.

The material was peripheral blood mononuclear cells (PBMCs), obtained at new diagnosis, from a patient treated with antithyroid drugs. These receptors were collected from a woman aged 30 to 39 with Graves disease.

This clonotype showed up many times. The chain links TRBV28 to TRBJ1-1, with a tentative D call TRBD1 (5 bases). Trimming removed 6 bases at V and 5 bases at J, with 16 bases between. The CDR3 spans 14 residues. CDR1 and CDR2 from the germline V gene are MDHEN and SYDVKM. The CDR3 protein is CASREGSGWTEAFF. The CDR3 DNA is TGTGCCAGCAGGGAGGGGTCCGGGTGGACTGAAGCTTTCTTT.

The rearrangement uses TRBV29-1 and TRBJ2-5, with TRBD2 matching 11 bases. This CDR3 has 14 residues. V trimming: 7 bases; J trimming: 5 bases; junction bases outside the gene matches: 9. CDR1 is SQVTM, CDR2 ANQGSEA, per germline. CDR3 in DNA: TGCAGCGCCCTCCGGACTAGCGGGTTCGAGACCCAGTACTTC. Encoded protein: CSALRTSGFETQYF.

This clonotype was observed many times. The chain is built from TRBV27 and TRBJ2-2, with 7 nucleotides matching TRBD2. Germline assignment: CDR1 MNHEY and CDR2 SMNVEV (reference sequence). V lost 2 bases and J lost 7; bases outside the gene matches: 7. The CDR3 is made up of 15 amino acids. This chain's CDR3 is CASSLMAGAVGELFF. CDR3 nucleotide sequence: TGTGCCAGCAGTTTAATGGCGGGAGCTGTCGGGGAGCTGTTTTTT.